This T cell receptor (beta chain) was sequenced for a study of CXCR3-negative and CXCR3-positive naive CD8 T cells. Study observations and caveats: Researchers report that CXCR3-positive naive cells carry more hydrophobic TRB CDR3s than CXCR3-negative naive cells. Comparison of naive CXCR3-negative and CXCR3-positive cells revealed similar TRBV-TRBJ usage, while memory cells differed. With surface CD5 comparable between naive subsets, TCR strength was estimated using properties derived from the TRB CDR3.

Germline loops: CDR1 DFQATT, CDR2 SNEGSKA (reference sequence). The CDR3 is 14 amino acids. A few hundred thousand cells per CD8+ T cell subset were flow-sorted in triplicate. Naive CD8+ T cells were CD45RO-CCR7+CD27+CD95-. Via 5' RACE with UMI labels, TRB cDNA libraries were prepared. One entry per CDR3 protein, without DNA, is what TCRdb gives after re-calling the 5' RACE reads. Here the sample table reports under 150,000 distinct CDR3 sequences. Comment on this clonotype: Antigen specificity is unknown.

The sample was naive CXCR3+ CD8+ T cells from blood. Regarding subset: CD45RO-CCR7+CD27+CD95- naive CD8+ T cells expressing CXCR3 (TNR3+). The receptor was isolated from a human donor in good health. Some clones in this sample may be carry-over from other donors' samples. This chain uses TRBV20-1 with TRBJ2-1. The CDR3 reads CSARGTGFYNEQFF.